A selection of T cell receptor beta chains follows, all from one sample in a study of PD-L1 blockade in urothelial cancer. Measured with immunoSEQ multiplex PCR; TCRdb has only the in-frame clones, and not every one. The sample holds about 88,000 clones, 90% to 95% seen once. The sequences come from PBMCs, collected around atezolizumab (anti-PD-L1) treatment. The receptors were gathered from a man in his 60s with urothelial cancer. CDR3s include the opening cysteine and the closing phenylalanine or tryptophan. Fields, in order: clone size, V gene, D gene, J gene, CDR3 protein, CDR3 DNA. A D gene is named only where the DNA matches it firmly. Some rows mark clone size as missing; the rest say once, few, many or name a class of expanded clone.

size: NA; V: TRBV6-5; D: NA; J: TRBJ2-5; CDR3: CASSYREGETQYF; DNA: TGTGCCAGCAGTTACCGGGAAGGAGAGACCCAGTACTTC
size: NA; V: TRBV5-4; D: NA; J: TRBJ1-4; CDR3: CASRQDSQGEKLFF; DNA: TGTGCCAGCAGGCAAGACAGCCAGGGGGAAAAACTGTTTTTT
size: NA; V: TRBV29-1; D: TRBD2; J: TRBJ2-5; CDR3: CSVESLAGVSGTQYF; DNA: TGCAGCGTTGAATCCCTAGCGGGAGTCAGCGGGACCCAGTACTTC
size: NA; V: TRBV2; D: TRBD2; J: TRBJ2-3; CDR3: CASSEGTRAGDTQYF; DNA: TGTGCCAGCAGTGAAGGGACTAGGGCGGGAGATACGCAGTATTTT
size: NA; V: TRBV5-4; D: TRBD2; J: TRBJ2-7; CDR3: CASSRGGIAGGPREQYF; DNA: TGTGCCAGCAGCCGAGGTGGTATAGCGGGAGGGCCGAGGGAGCAGTACTTC
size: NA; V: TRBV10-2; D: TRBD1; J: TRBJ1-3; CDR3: CASSGQGRNTIYF; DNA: TGCGCCAGCAGTGGACAGGGGAGAAACACCATATATTTT
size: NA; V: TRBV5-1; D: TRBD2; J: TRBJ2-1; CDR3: CASRSQGGNNEQFF; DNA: TGCGCCAGTCGGTCCCAGGGAGGGAACAATGAGCAGTTCTTC
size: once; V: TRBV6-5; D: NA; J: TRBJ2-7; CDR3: CASSYQAGWNREQYF; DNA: TGTGCCAGCAGTTACCAGGCAGGGTGGAATAGGGAGCAGTACTTC
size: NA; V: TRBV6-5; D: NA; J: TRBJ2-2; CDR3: CAAQTGTGELFF; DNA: TGTGCCGCTCAAACGGGCACCGGGGAGCTGTTTTTT
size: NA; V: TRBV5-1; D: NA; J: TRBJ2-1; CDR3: CASSLDGSRNEQFF; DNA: TGCGCCAGCAGCTTGGATGGCAGTCGCAATGAGCAGTTCTTC
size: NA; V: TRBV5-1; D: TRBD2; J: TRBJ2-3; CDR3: CASKLAGVTDTQYF; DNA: TGCGCCAGCAAACTAGCGGGGGTCACAGATACGCAGTATTTT
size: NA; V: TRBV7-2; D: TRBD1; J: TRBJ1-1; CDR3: CASNHRGQGASTEAFF; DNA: TGTGCCAGCAATCACAGAGGACAGGGTGCGTCGACTGAAGCTTTCTTT
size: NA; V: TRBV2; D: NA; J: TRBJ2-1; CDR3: CASSDTISSYNEQFF; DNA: TGTGCCAGCAGTGATACTATAAGCTCCTACAATGAGCAGTTCTTC
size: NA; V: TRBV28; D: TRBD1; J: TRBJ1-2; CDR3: CASRPPTGDYGYTF; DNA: TGTGCCAGCAGGCCCCCGACAGGGGACTATGGCTACACCTTC
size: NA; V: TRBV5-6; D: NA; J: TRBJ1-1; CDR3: CASSRGSRTNTEAFF; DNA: TGTGCCAGCAGCCGGGGGTCACGCACGAACACTGAAGCTTTCTTT
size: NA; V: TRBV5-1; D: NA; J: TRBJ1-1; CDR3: CASSLVVGDTEAFF; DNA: TGCGCCAGCAGCTTGGTTGTTGGAGACACTGAAGCTTTCTTT
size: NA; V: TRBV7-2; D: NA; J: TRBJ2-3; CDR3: CASSFRGDTQYF; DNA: TGTGCCAGCAGCTTTAGGGGAGATACGCAGTATTTT
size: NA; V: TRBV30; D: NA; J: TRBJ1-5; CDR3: CAWSVAGNQPQHF; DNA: TGTGCCTGGAGTGTAGCCGGCAATCAGCCCCAGCATTTT
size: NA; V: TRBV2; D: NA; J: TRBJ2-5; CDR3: CASIQGPAGTQYF; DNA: TGTGCCAGCATCCAGGGCCCCGCAGGGACCCAGTACTTC
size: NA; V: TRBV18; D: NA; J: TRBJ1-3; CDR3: CASSRQDSGNTIYF; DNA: TGTGCCAGCTCGCGACAGGACTCTGGAAACACCATATATTTT
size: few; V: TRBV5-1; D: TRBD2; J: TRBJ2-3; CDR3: CASSLATRSGGPPDTQYF; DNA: TGCGCCAGCAGCTTGGCCACCAGGAGCGGGGGGCCCCCAGATACGCAGTATTTT
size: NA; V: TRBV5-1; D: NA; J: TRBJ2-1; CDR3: CASSLGGQGSGRALANEQFF; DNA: TGCGCCAGCAGCTTGGGGGGACAGGGGAGCGGGAGGGCCCTCGCGAATGAGCAGTTCTTC
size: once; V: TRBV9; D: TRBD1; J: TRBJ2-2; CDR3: CASSVGQGGTGELFF; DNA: TGTGCCAGCAGCGTGGGACAGGGAGGCACCGGGGAGCTGTTTTTT
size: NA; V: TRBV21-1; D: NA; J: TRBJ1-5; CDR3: CASTAPTGGWNQPQHF; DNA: TGTGCCAGCACCGCTCCGACAGGGGGCTGGAATCAGCCCCAGCATTTT
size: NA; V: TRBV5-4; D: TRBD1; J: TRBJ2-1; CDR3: CASTHRGTENNEQFF; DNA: TGTGCCAGCACCCACCGAGGGACAGAGAACAATGAGCAGTTCTTC
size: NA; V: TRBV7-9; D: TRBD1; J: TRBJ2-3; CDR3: CASSSGQGATDTQYF; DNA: TGTGCCAGCAGCTCTGGACAGGGCGCTACAGATACGCAGTATTTT
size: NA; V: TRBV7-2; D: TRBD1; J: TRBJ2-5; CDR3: CASSPRTGSEETQYF; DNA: TGTGCCAGCAGCCCAAGGACAGGGTCGGAAGAGACCCAGTACTTC
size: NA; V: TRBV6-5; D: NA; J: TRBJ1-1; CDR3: CASSYSSRVGTEAFF; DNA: TGTGCCAGCAGTTACTCGTCCAGGGTGGGCACTGAAGCTTTCTTT
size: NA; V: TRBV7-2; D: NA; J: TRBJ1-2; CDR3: CASSLETENYGYTF; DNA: TGTGCCAGCAGCTTAGAAACAGAGAACTATGGCTACACCTTC
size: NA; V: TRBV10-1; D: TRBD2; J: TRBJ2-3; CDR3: CASGRGLAGESFDTQYF; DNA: TGCGCCAGCGGGCGGGGACTAGCGGGAGAGTCGTTCGATACGCAGTATTTT
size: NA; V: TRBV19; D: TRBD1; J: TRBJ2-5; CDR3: CASSIAGGWETQYF; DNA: TGTGCCAGTAGTATCGCAGGGGGTTGGGAGACCCAGTACTTC
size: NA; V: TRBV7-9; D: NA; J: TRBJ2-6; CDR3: CASSLAWSSGANVLTF; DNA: TGTGCCAGCAGCTTAGCCTGGAGCTCTGGGGCCAACGTCCTGACTTTC
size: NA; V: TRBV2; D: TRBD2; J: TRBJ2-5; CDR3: CASKSGLAGRGETQYF; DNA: TGTGCCAGCAAGTCCGGACTAGCGGGGAGGGGAGAGACCCAGTACTTC
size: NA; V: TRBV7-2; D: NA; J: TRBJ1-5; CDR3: CASSGRVGNQPQHF; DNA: TGTGCCAGCAGTGGGCGGGTCGGCAATCAGCCCCAGCATTTT
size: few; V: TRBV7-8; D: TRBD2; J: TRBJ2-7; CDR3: CASSLVPPSTSGRDEQYF; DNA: TGTGCCAGCAGCTTAGTTCCTCCTTCGACTAGCGGGAGAGACGAGCAGTACTTC
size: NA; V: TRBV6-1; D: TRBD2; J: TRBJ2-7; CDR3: CASSERGGEQYF; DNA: TGTGCCAGCAGTGAACGGGGGGGCGAGCAGTACTTC
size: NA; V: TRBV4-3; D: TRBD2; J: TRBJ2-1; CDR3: CASSRLGASGRASSYNEQFF; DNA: TGCGCCAGCAGCCGCCTGGGGGCTAGCGGGAGGGCCAGCTCCTACAATGAGCAGTTCTTC
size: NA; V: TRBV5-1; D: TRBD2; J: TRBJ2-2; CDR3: CASSLLGGRNTGELFF; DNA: TGCGCCAGCAGCTTGTTGGGCGGGAGAAACACCGGGGAGCTGTTTTTT
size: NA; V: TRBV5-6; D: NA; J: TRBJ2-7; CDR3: CASRAQGRFIPYEQYF; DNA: TGTGCCAGCAGGGCGCAGGGCCGATTTATTCCCTACGAGCAGTACTTC
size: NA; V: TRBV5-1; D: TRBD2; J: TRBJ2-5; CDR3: CASSLAAGGPGETQYF; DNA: TGCGCCAGCAGCTTGGCGGCGGGGGGGCCGGGAGAGACCCAGTACTTC
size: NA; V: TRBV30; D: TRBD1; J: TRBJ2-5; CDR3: CAWAGGETQYF; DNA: TGTGCCTGGGCAGGGGGCGAGACCCAGTACTTC
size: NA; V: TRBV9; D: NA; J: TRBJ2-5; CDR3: CASSSYTGGGRVETQYF; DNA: TGTGCCAGCAGTTCCTATACAGGGGGAGGGAGAGTGGAGACCCAGTACTTC
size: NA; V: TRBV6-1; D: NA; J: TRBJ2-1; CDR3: CASTRESSYNEQFF; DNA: TGTGCCAGCACCAGGGAAAGCTCCTACAATGAGCAGTTCTTC